Listed here is a single T cell receptor (beta chain). Its antigen is unidentified. These data come from a study of vaccination effects on CD4 cells after COVID-19. Antigen-specific CD4+ T cells expanded by the ViraFEST assay with viral peptide pools were then sequenced. Following 10 days of culture, CD4+ T cells were isolated. The vaccine given was either BNT162b2 or mRNA-1273, in two doses. The assay was immunoSEQ multiplex PCR, and TCRdb's table has in-frame clones only and misses some. The table has approximately 16,000 clones, more than 65% seen once; the top ten hold approximately 25%. The sample here was CD4+ T cells from PBMCs cultured with HCoV-NL63 spike peptides, taken after COVID-19 vaccination. This TCR derives from a human donor who received a COVID-19 vaccine.

The CDR3 nucleotides read TGTGCCAGCAGCTGGGTAGGGGGTTCCTACGAGCAGTACTTC. Amino acids: CASSWVGGSYEQYF. J is TRBJ2-7 and V is TRBV5-6; TRBD1 is a possible D gene (6 bases). The V gene lost 3 bases and the J gene lost 1 base, with 11 bases spanning the gap. CDR3 size: 14 residues. Germline assignment: CDR1 SGHDT and CDR2 YYEEEE.